This TCR beta chain was sequenced in a study of beta chain features in type 1 diabetes. In the study overall: Researchers looked at fewer than 110 million sorted cells across all samples.

What was sequenced were expressed TCRB transcripts, since all of the isolated RNA had been reverse transcribed. The repertoire was sequenced with immunoSEQ multiplex PCR; TCRdb's copy has only in-frame clones and lacks some. The sample lists around 340,000 clones; around 8.5% were seen once. Regarding the study as a whole: Whether HLA type influences TCRB rearrangement remained unresolved here. A moderate, significant TCRB CDR3 shortening appeared in type 1 diabetes across four CD4+ subsets.

This CDR3 contains 15 residues. The V segment lost 2 bases and the J segment 3 bases; nucleotides outside the gene matches: 2. Germline V gene sequence: CDR1 MNHEY, CDR2 SVGAGI. Of note for this clone: What it binds is unknown.

The sample comprised central memory CD4+ T cells from blood. The J gene is TRBJ1-3, the V gene TRBV6-5; 9 positions agree with TRBD1. This clonotype was sampled from a man aged 25 to 45 with type 1 diabetes. The CDR3 spells CASSYGTGFGNTIYF. The CDR3, as DNA: TGTGCCAGCAGTTACGGGACAGGGTTTGGAAACACCATATATTTT.